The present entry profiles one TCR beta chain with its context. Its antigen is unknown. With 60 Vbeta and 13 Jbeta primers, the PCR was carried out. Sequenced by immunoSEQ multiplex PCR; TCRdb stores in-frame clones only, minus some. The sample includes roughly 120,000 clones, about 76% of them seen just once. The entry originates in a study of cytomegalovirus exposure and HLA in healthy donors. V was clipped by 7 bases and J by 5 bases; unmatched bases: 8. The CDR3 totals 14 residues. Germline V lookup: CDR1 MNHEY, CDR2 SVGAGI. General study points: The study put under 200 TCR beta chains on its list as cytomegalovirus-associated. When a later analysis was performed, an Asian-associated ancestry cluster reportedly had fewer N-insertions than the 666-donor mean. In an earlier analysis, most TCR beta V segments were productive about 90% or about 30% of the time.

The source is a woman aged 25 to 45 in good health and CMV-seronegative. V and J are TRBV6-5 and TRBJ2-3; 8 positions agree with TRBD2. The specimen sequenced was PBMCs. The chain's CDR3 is CASTAGALGDTQYF. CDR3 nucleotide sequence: TGTGCCAGCACAGCGGGAGCACTGGGAGATACGCAGTATTTT.